This T cell receptor beta chain stems from a study of blood T cell repertoires in COVID-19. Assay used: immunoSEQ multiplex PCR; TCRdb lists only in-frame clones, some missing. The data show roughly 24,000 clones, about 92% seen once. Germline CDR1 reads LGHDT; CDR2 reads YNNKEL (reference sequence). The ends lost 4 bases at V and 3 bases at J; junction bases unmatched: 15. This CDR3 region has 18 residues. The TCR sequence derives from a human donor in a cohort sampled during active COVID-19. This chain uses TRBV3-1 (or the pseudogene TRBV3-2) with TRBJ2-5; 9 nucleotides align to TRBD1. The sequencing input was peripheral blood. The CDR3: CASSPPGTGIGGKETQYF. CDR3 nucleotide sequence: TGTGCCAGCAGCCCACCCGGGACAGGGATAGGAGGGAAAGAGACCCAGTACTTC.